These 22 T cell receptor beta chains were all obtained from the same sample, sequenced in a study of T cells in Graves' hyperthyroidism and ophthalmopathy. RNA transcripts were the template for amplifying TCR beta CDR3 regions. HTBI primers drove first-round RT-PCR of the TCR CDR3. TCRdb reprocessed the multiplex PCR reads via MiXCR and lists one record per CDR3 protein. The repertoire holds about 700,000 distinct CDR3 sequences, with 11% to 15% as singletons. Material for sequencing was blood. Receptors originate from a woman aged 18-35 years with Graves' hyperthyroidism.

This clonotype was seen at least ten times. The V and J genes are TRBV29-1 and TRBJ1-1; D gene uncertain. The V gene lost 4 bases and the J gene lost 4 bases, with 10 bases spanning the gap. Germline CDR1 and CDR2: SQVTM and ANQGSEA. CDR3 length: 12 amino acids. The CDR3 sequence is CSVVSVSTEAFF. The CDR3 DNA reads TGCAGCGTTGTGAGTGTGAGCACTGAAGCTTTCTTT. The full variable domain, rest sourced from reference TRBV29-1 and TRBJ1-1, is SAVISQKPSRDICQRGTSLTIQCQVDSQVTMMFWYRQQPGQSLTLIATANQGSEATYESGFVIDKFPISRPNLTFSTLTVSNMSPEDSSIYLCSVVSVSTEAFFGQGTRLTVV.

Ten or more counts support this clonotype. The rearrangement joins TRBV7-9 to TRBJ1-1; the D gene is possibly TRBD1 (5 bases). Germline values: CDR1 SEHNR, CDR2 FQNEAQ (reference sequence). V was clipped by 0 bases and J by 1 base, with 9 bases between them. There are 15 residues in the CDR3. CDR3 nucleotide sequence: TGTGCCAGCAGCTTAGCTGCAGGGCCGAACACTGAAGCTTTCTTT. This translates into CASSLAAGPNTEAFF.

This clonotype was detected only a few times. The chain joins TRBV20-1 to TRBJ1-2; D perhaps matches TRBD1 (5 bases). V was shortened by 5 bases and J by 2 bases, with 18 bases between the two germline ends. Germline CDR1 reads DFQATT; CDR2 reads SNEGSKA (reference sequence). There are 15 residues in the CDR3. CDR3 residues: CSARSGGGYNYGYTF. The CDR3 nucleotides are TGCAGTGCTCGGAGTGGGGGGGGGTACAACTATGGCTACACCTTC.

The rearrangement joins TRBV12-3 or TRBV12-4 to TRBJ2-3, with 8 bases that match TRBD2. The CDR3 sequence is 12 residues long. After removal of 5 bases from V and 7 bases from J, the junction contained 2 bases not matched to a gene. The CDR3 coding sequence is TGTGCCAGCAGTGCGGGAGGAAATACGCAGTATTTT. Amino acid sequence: CASSAGGNTQYF.

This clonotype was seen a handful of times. CDR3 protein: CATSLAGGNEQFF. The CDR3 nucleotides are TGTGCCACCAGTCTGGCGGGTGGCAATGAGCAGTTCTTC. The rearrangement uses TRBV24-1 and TRBJ2-1; D possibly corresponds to TRBD2 (5 bases). Trimming left V 6 bases short and J 6 bases short, with 11 bases between. CDR1 and CDR2 (germline): KGHDR, SFDVKD. The CDR3 is 13 residues long.

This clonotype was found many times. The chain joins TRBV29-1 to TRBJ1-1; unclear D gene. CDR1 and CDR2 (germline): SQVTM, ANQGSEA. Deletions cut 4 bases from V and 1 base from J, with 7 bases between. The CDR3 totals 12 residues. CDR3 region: CSVVSWNTEAFF. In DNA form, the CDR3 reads TGCAGCGTTGTAAGTTGGAACACTGAAGCTTTCTTT.

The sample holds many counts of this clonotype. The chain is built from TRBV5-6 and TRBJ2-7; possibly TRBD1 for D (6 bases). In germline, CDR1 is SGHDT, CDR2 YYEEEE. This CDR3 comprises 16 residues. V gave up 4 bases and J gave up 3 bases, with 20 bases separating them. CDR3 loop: CASSLTGLGDLYEQYF. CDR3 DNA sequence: TGTGCCAGCAGCCTCACAGGGTTGGGGGACCTCTACGAGCAGTACTTC.

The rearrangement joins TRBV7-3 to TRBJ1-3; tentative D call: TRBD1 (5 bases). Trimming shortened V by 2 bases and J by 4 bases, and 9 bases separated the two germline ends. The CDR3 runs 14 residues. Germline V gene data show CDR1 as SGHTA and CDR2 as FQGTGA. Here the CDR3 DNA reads TGTGCCAGCAGCTTAGGACATTTCGGAAACACCATATATTTT. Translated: CASSLGHFGNTIYF.

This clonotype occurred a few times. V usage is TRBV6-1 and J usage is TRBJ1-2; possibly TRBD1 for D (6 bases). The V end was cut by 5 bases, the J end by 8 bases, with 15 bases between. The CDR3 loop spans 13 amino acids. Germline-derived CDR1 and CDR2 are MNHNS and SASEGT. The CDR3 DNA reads TGTGCCAGCAGTTCCCGAGGGGGGGGAGGCTACACCTTC. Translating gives CASSSRGGGGYTF.

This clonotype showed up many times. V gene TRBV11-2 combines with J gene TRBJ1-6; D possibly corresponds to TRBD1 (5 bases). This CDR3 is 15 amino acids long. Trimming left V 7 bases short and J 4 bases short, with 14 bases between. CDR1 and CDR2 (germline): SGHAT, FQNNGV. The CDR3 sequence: CASKIRGTYNSPLHF. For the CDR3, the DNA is TGTGCCAGCAAAATCAGAGGGACTTATAATTCACCCCTCCACTTT. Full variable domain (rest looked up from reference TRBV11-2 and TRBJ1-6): EAGVAQSPRYKIIEKRQSVAFWCNPISGHATLYWYQQILGQGPKLLIQFQNNGVVDDSQLPKDRFSAERLKGVDSTLKIQPAKLEDSAVYLCASKIRGTYNSPLHFGNGTRLTVT.

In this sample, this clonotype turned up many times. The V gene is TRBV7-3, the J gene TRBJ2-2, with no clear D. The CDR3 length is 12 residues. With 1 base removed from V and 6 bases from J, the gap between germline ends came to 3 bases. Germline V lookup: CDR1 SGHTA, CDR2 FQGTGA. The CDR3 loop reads CASSLMPGELFF. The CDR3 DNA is TGTGCCAGCAGCTTAATGCCCGGGGAGCTGTTTTTT.

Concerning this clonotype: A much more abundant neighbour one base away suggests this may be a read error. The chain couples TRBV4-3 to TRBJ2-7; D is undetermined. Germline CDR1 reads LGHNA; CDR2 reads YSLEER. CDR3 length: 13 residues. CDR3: CARSHGFSYEQYF. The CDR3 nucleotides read TGCGCCCGCAGCCATGGGTTCTCCTACGAGCAGTACTTC.

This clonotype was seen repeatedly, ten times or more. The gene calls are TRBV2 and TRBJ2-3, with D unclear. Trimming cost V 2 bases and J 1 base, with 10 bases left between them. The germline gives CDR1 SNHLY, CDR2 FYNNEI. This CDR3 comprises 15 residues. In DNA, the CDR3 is TGTGCCAGCAGTGAAATGGAACTCGGCACAGATACGCAGTATTTT. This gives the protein CASSEMELGTDTQYF.

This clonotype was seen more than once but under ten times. The chain's CDR3 is CASGPGTGFAGELFF. DNA of the CDR3: TGTGCCAGCGGTCCCGGGACAGGGTTTGCCGGGGAGCTGTTTTTT. The chain carries TRBV12-3 or TRBV12-4 and TRBJ2-2; 9 bases map to TRBD1. The trim removed 8 bases at V and 6 bases at J, leaving 10 bases unmatched. This CDR3 contains 15 residues.

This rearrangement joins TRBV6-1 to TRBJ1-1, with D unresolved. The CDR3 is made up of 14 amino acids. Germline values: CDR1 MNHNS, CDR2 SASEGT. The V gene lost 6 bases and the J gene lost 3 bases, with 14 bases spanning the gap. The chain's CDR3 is CASREFGVDTEAFF. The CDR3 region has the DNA TGTGCCAGCAGAGAATTTGGGGTGGACACTGAAGCTTTCTTT.

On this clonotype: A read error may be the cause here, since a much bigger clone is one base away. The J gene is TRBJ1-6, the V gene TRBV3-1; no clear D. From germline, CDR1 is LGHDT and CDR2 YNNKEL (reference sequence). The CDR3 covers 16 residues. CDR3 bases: TGTGCCAGCAGCCATTCGGGTCCCTCTTATAATCCACCCCTCCACTTT. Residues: CASSHSGPSYNPPLHF.

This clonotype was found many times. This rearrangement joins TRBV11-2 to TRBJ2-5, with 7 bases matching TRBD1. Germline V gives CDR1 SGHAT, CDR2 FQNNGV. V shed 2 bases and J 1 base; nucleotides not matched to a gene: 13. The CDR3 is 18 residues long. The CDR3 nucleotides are TGTGCCAGCAGCTTAAAGGGGTCCATAGGGGGCTTCCAAGAGACCCAGTACTTC. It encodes CASSLKGSIGGFQETQYF.

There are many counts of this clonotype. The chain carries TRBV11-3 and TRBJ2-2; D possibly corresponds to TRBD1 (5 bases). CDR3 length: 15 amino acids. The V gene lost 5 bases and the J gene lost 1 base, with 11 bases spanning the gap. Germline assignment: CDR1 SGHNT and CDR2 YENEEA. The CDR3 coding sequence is TGTGCCAGCAGCAGAACAGGAAAGAACACCGGGGAGCTGTTTTTT. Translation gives CASSRTGKNTGELFF.

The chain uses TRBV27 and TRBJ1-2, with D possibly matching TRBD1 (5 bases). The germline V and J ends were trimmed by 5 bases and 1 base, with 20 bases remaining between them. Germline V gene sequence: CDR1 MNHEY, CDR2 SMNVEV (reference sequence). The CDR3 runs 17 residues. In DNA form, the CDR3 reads TGTGCCAGCAGTCCCCGGGTTGGGGGGGTCAGTAACTATGGCTACACCTTC. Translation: CASSPRVGGVSNYGYTF.

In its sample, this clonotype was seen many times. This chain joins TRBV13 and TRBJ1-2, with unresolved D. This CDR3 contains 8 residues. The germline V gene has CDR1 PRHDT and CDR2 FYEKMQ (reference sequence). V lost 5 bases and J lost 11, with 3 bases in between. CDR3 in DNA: TGTGCCAGCAGCCCTTACACCTTC. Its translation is CASSPYTF.

CDR3 amino acids: CASSLTQEEQYF. In DNA, the CDR3 is TGCGCCAGCAGCTTGACCCAGGAGGAGCAGTACTTC. The V call is TRBV4-1, the J call TRBJ2-7; unclear D gene. Trimming removed 5 bases at V and 7 bases at J, with 12 bases between. The CDR3 is 12 residues long. Germline V CDR1 and CDR2: MGHRA, YSYEKL.

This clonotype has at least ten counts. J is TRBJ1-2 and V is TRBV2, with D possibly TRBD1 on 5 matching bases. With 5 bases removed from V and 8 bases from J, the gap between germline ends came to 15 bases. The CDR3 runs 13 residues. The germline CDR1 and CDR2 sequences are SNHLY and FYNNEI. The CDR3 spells CASSWVTGQGYTF. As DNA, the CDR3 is TGTGCCAGCAGTTGGGTAACAGGCCAGGGCTACACCTTC.